Reported below is one TCR beta chain. Authors' analysis steps: Using reference gene primer amplification, nucleated cell counts were estimated. Generated by immunoSEQ multiplex PCR, the TCRdb table keeps only in-frame clones and is missing some. D and trimming come from the DNA, and the V and J calls and clone size come from that table. The sample has 150,000 to 200,000 clones; approximately 85% are singletons. CDR1 LGHNA and CDR2 YSLEER come from the germline V gene. V gave up 0 bases and J gave up 0 bases, with 8 bases separating them. This CDR3 is 16 amino acids long. The source of the sample is a study of blood T cell repertoires in COVID-19. Study-wide context: The United States, Italy and Spain provided the acute and convalescent COVID-19 samples. T cells, B-cell-depleted T cells, or PBMCs supplied cDNA or gDNA.

The TCR sequence derives from an elderly woman with acute or convalescent COVID-19. Material: peripheral blood. J is TRBJ2-2 and V is TRBV4-3; tentatively, D is TRBD1 (5 bases). CDR3 amino acids: CASSQERTTNTGELFF. The DNA for the CDR3 is TGCGCCAGCAGCCAAGAACGGACAACGAACACCGGGGAGCTGTTTTTT.